Each of the 24 T cell receptor beta chains below was sequenced from the same sample in a study of siplizumab effects on memory and regulatory T cells. TCRdb's table, derived via immunoSEQ multiplex PCR, lists solely in-frame clones and lacks some. This sample yields roughly 100,000 clones, of which roughly 96% are seen a single time; around 0.029% belongs to the top ten. The sequencing sample was made of naive CD4+ T cells sorted from blood. The receptors were gathered from a human donor in good health.

The V and J genes are TRBV5-8 and TRBJ2-3; D could derive from TRBD1 or TRBD2 (5 bases each). Trimming took off 0 bases at V and 3 bases at J, with 17 bases between the two ends. Germline CDR1 SGHTS, CDR2 YDEGEE. The CDR3 spans 17 residues. The CDR3 nucleotides read TGTGCCAGCAGCTTGGTTGAGGGGACGAGACGGACAGATACGCAGTATTTT. Its protein product is CASSLVEGTRRTDTQYF. Complete variable domain (other parts from reference TRBV5-8 and TRBJ2-3): EAGVTQSPTHLIKTRGQQATLRCSPISGHTSVYWYQQALGLGLQFLLWYDEGEERNRGNFPPRFSGRQFPNYSSELNVNALELEDSALYLCASSLVEGTRRTDTQYFGPGTRLTVL.

The gene calls are TRBV4-2 and TRBJ1-6; 8 nucleotides line up with TRBD1. There are 15 residues in the CDR3. The germline gives CDR1 LGHNA, CDR2 YNFKEQ. V shed 0 bases, J shed 9 bases, and the junction held 4 bases outside the gene matches. The CDR3: CASSQEAGGSSPLHF. The CDR3 bases are TGTGCCAGCAGCCAAGAAGCAGGGGGCTCTTCACCCCTCCACTTT.

J is TRBJ2-1 and V is TRBV5-6; tentatively, D is TRBD2 (6 bases). The CDR3 length is 14 residues. V was shortened by 2 bases and J by 7 bases, with 13 bases between the two germline ends. CDR1 is SGHDT, CDR2 YYEEEE, per germline. DNA of the CDR3: TGTGCCAGCAGCTTCCTAGGCGGGGCTAATGAGCAGTTCTTC. It is translated as CASSFLGGANEQFF.

The chain couples TRBV4-1 to TRBJ2-7, with no clear D. In germline, CDR1 is MGHRA, CDR2 YSYEKL. The CDR3 sequence is 17 residues long. The V and J ends lost 0 bases and 2 bases respectively, with 17 bases between them. The CDR3 loop reads CASSQDALGHQAYEQYF. Written as DNA, the CDR3 is TGCGCCAGCAGCCAAGACGCCCTCGGGCATCAGGCCTACGAGCAGTACTTC.

This chain uses TRBV2 with TRBJ2-1, with 7 nucleotides matching TRBD1. J was trimmed by 3 bases and V by 7 bases; bases with no gene match: 12. The length of the CDR3 is 16 residues. In germline, CDR1 is SNHLY, CDR2 FYNNEI. The CDR3 DNA reads as TGTGCCAGCAAGGAAGGACAGGACCCTATCTACAATGAGCAGTTCTTC. The encoded protein is CASKEGQDPIYNEQFF.

J is TRBJ1-3 and V is TRBV12-5, with D possibly matching TRBD1 (6 bases). This CDR3 is 16 amino acids long. V lost 0 bases and J 1 base, leaving 10 bases between the germline ends. The V gene's germline CDR1 is LGHNT and CDR2 FRNRAP. Here the CDR3 DNA reads TGTGCTAGTGGTTTGGTACTAGACAGGTCTGGAAACACCATATATTTT. Translated, it gives CASGLVLDRSGNTIYF. The full variable domain, in which reference TRBV12-5 and TRBJ1-3 provide the parts outside the CDR3, is DARVTQTPRHKVTEMGQEVTMRCQPILGHNTVFWYRQTMMQGLELLAYFRNRAPLDDSGMPKDRFSAEMPDATLATLKIQPSEPRDSAVYFCASGLVLDRSGNTIYFGEGSWLTVV.

For the CDR3, the DNA is TGCAGCGTTTTAACAGCTGCAACTAATGAAAAACTGTTTTTT. Its translation: CSVLTAATNEKLFF. The J gene is TRBJ1-4, the V gene TRBV29-1, with D unclear. The CDR3 consists of 14 residues. Germline V gene sequence: CDR1 SQVTM, CDR2 ANQGSEA. V gave up 5 bases and J gave up 0 bases, with 10 bases separating them.

The chain joins TRBV5-1 to TRBJ2-7, with D unresolved. V shed 0 bases and J shed 7 bases, with 5 bases lying between them. The CDR3 runs 11 residues. Germline V gene lookup returns CDR1 SGHRS and CDR2 YFSETQ. The CDR3, as DNA: TGCGCCAGCAGCTTGGAGACGGAGCAGTACTTC. Its protein is CASSLETEQYF.

The J gene is TRBJ1-2, the V gene TRBV7-2, with 7 nucleotides matching TRBD1. CDR1 is SGHTA and CDR2 is FQGNSA in the germline V gene. Unmatched junction bases numbered 9, after V lost 5 bases and J lost 6 bases. The CDR3 spans 14 residues. CDR3 in amino acids: CASSRYNQGDGYTF. CDR3 DNA sequence: TGTGCCAGCAGCAGATATAACCAGGGGGATGGCTACACCTTC.

The chain is built from TRBV4-3 and TRBJ1-5, with D hard to call. CDR1 LGHNA and CDR2 YSLEER come from the germline V gene. Trimming stripped 0 bases from V and 2 bases from J, with 14 bases between. This CDR3 comprises 17 residues. The CDR3 bases are TGCGCCAGCAGCCAAGATGCCCGGAGGTCGGGCAATCAGCCCCAGCATTTT. Encoded protein: CASSQDARRSGNQPQHF.

This clone is a singleton in its sample. The V call is TRBV7-3, the J call TRBJ2-3, with TRBD2 matching over 13 bases. Germline lookup yields CDR1 SGHTA and CDR2 FQGTGA. J gave up 1 base and V 5 bases, and 3 bases lay outside the gene matches. This CDR3 comprises 16 residues. In DNA form, the CDR3 reads TGTGCCAGCAGCCCCGGGACTAGCGGGGGCACAGATACGCAGTATTTT. This encodes CASSPGTSGGTDTQYF.

This chain uses TRBV11-3 with TRBJ2-1; tentatively, D is TRBD2 (6 bases). Germline CDR1 SGHNT, CDR2 YENEEA. The V gene lost 2 bases and the J gene lost 8 bases, with 16 bases spanning the gap. The length of the CDR3 is 15 residues. The CDR3 DNA is TGTGCCAGCAGCTTAATTCCCGGAGGGTTGCATGAGCAGTTCTTC. Translating gives CASSLIPGGLHEQFF.

The chain carries TRBV7-7 and TRBJ2-2, with D possibly matching TRBD1 (6 bases). Between the trimmed V and J ends, which lost 0 bases and 4 bases, there was a span of 6 bases. The CDR3 has 14 residues. From germline, CDR1 is SSHAT and CDR2 FNYEAQ (reference sequence). This CDR3 is CASSLAQGTGELFF. Written as DNA, the CDR3 is TGTGCCAGCAGCTTAGCACAGGGCACCGGGGAGCTGTTTTTT.

This chain uses TRBV19 with TRBJ2-3; D perhaps matches TRBD1 (5 bases). Trimming cost V 7 bases and J 2 bases, with 13 bases left between them. The CDR3 has 14 residues. Germline V gene sequence: CDR1 LNHDA, CDR2 SQIVND (reference sequence). The CDR3 DNA reads as TGTGCCAGTAACCCCCCAGGGAACACAGATACGCAGTATTTT. Protein: CASNPPGNTDTQYF.

The table lists this clone with a count of one. V usage is TRBV6-5 and J usage is TRBJ1-1, with D possibly TRBD1 on 5 matching bases. This CDR3 is built from 15 residues. Trimming took 5 bases from V and 1 from J, leaving 14 bases between them. The germline V gene has CDR1 MNHEY and CDR2 SVGAGI. The CDR3 DNA follows: TGTGCCAGCAGTCGAGCGGGACTCGGGAACACTGAAGCTTTCTTT. It yields the protein CASSRAGLGNTEAFF.

This chain links TRBV29-1 with TRBJ1-1; no definite D call. Per germline, CDR1 SQVTM and CDR2 ANQGSEA. This CDR3 spans 10 amino acids. The V end was cut by 4 bases, the J end by 11 bases, with 11 bases between. The CDR3 coding sequence is TGCAGCGTTGGAGCCACAGCGGCTTTCTTT. Its protein product is CSVGATAAFF. The full variable domain, completed using reference TRBV29-1 and TRBJ1-1, is SAVISQKPSRDICQRGTSLTIQCQVDSQVTMMFWYRQQPGQSLTLIATANQGSEATYESGFVIDKFPISRPNLTFSTLTVSNMSPEDSSIYLCSVGATAAFFGQGTRLTVV.

The gene calls are TRBV7-3 and TRBJ2-3, with D perhaps matching TRBD2 (6 bases). The CDR3 runs 13 residues. Germline CDR1 reads SGHTA; CDR2 reads FQGTGA. With 5 bases removed from V and 1 base from J, the gap between germline ends came to 7 bases. This CDR3 reads CASSRGGTDTQYF. CDR3 DNA sequence: TGTGCCAGCAGCCGCGGGGGCACAGATACGCAGTATTTT.

This rearrangement joins TRBV10-1 to TRBJ1-1; TRBD1 aligns across 11 bases. Germline V gives CDR1 WNHNN, CDR2 SYGVQD (reference sequence). This CDR3 comprises 18 residues. V was clipped by 4 bases and J by 5 bases; unmatched bases: 15. Written as DNA, the CDR3 is TGCGCCAGCAGTGTCACTTATGGGACAGGGGGTTCTAAAACTGAAGCTTTCTTT. It encodes CASSVTYGTGGSKTEAFF.

CDR3 sequence: CASSIRQGARDEQFF. DNA of the CDR3: TGTGCCAGCAGCATACGACAGGGGGCGCGGGATGAGCAGTTCTTC. The V gene is TRBV7-2, the J gene TRBJ2-1; 10 bases map to TRBD1. The CDR3 extends over 15 amino acids. Trimming took 5 bases from V and 8 from J; bases not matched to a gene: 9. Germline V CDR1 and CDR2: SGHTA, FQGNSA.

The chain employs TRBV10-1 and TRBJ2-1, with D possibly TRBD1 on 6 matching bases. V lost 6 bases and J 8 bases, leaving 14 bases between the germline ends. The length of the CDR3 is 13 residues. Germline loops: CDR1 WNHNN, CDR2 SYGVQD (reference sequence). The CDR3 sequence: CASSTTGNHEQFF. The CDR3 DNA sequence: TGCGCCAGCAGCACCACAGGGAACCATGAGCAGTTCTTC.

The gene calls are TRBV7-9 and TRBJ2-7; no definite D call. Trimming shortened V by 1 base and J by 3 bases, and 10 bases separated the two germline ends. From germline, CDR1 is SEHNR and CDR2 FQNEAQ (reference sequence). This CDR3 has 14 residues. The CDR3: CASSLGQAFYEQYF. In nucleotides, the CDR3 is TGTGCCAGCAGCTTAGGCCAAGCCTTCTACGAGCAGTACTTC. The complete variable domain, with remaining parts taken from reference TRBV7-9 and TRBJ2-7, reads DTGVSQNPRHKITKRGQNVTFRCDPISEHNRLYWYRQTLGQGPEFLTYFQNEAQLEKSRLLSDRFSAERPKGSFSTLEIQRTEQGDSAMYLCASSLGQAFYEQYFGPGTRLTVT.

The chain is built from TRBV10-2 and TRBJ2-5; D is ambiguous. Germline-derived CDR1 and CDR2 are WSHSY and SAAADI. This CDR3 has 14 amino acids. With 4 bases removed from V and 1 base from J, the gap between germline ends came to 10 bases. CDR3 loop: CASSVGYLQETQYF. The CDR3 DNA reads as TGCGCCAGCAGTGTCGGCTATCTCCAAGAGACCCAGTACTTC.

Comment on this clone: An end of the junction differs from the germline gene, which may be a read error. CDR3 nucleotides: TGTGCCAGCAGTCCTGGTTCGGGGTCCCCTAACGGTTTT. Amino acids: CASSPGSGSPNGF. V and J are TRBV27 and TRBJ2-3; weak D call: TRBD2 (5 bases). In germline, CDR1 is MNHEY, CDR2 SMNVEV (reference sequence). This CDR3 has 13 residues.

J is TRBJ2-3 and V is TRBV4-2; D might be TRBD1 or TRBD2, each matching 5 bases. CDR1 and CDR2 from the germline V gene are LGHNA and YNFKEQ. This CDR3 contains 15 residues. V lost 0 bases, J lost 6 bases, and 13 bases lay in between. The CDR3 DNA is TGTGCCAGCAGCCAAGAAGGGACCGGGGACGATACGCAGTATTTT. Amino acid sequence: CASSQEGTGDDTQYF.